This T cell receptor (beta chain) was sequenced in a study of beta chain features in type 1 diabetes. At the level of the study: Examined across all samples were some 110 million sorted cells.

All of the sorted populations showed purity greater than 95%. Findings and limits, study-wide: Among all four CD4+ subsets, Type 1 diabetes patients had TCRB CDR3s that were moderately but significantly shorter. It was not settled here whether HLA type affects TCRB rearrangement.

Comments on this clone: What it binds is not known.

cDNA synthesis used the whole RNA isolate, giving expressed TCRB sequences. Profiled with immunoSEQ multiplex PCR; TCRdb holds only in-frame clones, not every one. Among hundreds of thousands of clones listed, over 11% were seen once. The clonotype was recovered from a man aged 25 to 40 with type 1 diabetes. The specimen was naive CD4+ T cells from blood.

CDR3 in DNA: TGCGCCAGCAGCTTCCACCGGACAGGGGACAATGAGCAGTTCTTC. As protein: CASSFHRTGDNEQFF. The chain is built from TRBV5-1 and TRBJ2-1, with 9 bases aligning to TRBD1. This CDR3 has 15 residues. V was clipped by 2 bases and J by 5 bases; unmatched bases: 5. The germline V gene encodes CDR1 SGHRS and CDR2 YFSETQ. The complete variable domain, with remaining parts taken from reference TRBV5-1 and TRBJ2-1, reads KAGVTQTPRYLIKTRGQQVTLSCSPISGHRSVSWYQQTPGQGLQFLFEYFSETQRNKGNFPGRFSGRQFSNSRSEMNVSTLELGDSALYLCASSFHRTGDNEQFFGPGTRLTVL.